What follows are 30 T cell receptor beta chains derived from one specimen sequenced in a study of CD8+CD57+ T cells in acquired aplastic anemia. Genomic DNA, serving as template, underwent TCR beta VDJ and CDR3 profiling. One entry per CDR3 protein results from TCRdb running MiXCR on the reads. This table holds about 180,000 distinct CDR3 sequences, 45% to 60% found once. All sequencing subjects had displayed CD8+CD57+ cell expansion on flow cytometry. The material sequenced was sorted CD4+, CD8+, or CD8+CD57+ T cells (not recorded which) from PBMCs. The receptors here all came from a human donor with aplastic anemia.

This chain joins TRBV20-1 and TRBJ2-1; 8 bases map to TRBD2. The V gene's germline CDR1 is DFQATT and CDR2 SNEGSKA (reference sequence). After removal of 1 base from V and 8 bases from J, the junction contained 4 bases not matched to a gene. The CDR3 runs 13 residues. The CDR3 DNA sequence: TGCAGTGCTAGAGCGGGAGGGAGGTATGAGCAGTTCTTC. Translated: CSARAGGRYEQFF.

The gene calls are TRBV7-2 and TRBJ2-3; no clear D gene. CDR1 and CDR2 from the germline V gene are SGHTA and FQGNSA. The CDR3 totals 14 residues. V lost 2 bases, J lost 0 bases, and 6 bases lay in between. CDR3: CASSLWASTDTQYF. Here the CDR3 DNA reads TGTGCCAGCAGCTTATGGGCTAGCACAGATACGCAGTATTTT.

This clonotype was detected many times. This rearrangement joins TRBV4-2 to TRBJ2-3; D is ambiguous. Deletions cut 0 bases from V and 4 bases from J, with 11 bases between. CDR1 LGHNA and CDR2 YNFKEQ come from the germline V gene. The CDR3 is 15 amino acids. CDR3 loop: CASSQDLTPPDTQYF. Written as DNA, the CDR3 is TGTGCCAGCAGCCAAGATTTAACACCTCCAGATACGCAGTATTTT.

This chain links TRBV6-5 with TRBJ1-1; 7 bases are a match to TRBD1. In germline, CDR1 is MNHEY, CDR2 SVGAGI. The CDR3 consists of 17 residues. V lost 0 bases to trimming and J lost 0 bases; unmatched junction nucleotides: 7. The DNA of the CDR3 is TGTGCCAGCAGTTACTCACGGACAGGAGGGTTGAACACTGAAGCTTTCTTT. The encoded protein is CASSYSRTGGLNTEAFF.

The chain couples TRBV15 to TRBJ2-1; 10 bases agree with TRBD2. Germline CDR1 is LNHNV and CDR2 is YYDKDF (reference sequence). Trimming cost V 0 bases and J 15 bases; bases outside gene matches: 5. The CDR3 is 13 residues long. The CDR3 coding sequence is TGTGCCACCAGCAGAGATGAAACTAGCGGGACGTTCTTC. It is translated as CATSRDETSGTFF.

The chain combines TRBV29-1 with TRBJ2-5, with D possibly being TRBD1 or TRBD2 (5 bases each). This CDR3 has 15 residues. The germline V gene has CDR1 SQVTM and CDR2 ANQGSEA. V dropped 1 base and J dropped 1 base, with 13 bases sitting between them. CDR3 in amino acids: CSVEGGTGTQETQYF. In DNA, the CDR3 is TGCAGCGTTGAAGGGGGTACCGGGACCCAAGAGACCCAGTACTTC.

This clonotype was seen repeatedly, ten times or more. This chain uses TRBV2 with TRBJ2-2; the D gene is possibly TRBD2 (7 bases). This CDR3 contains 16 residues. Trimming stripped 4 bases from V and 6 bases from J, with 18 bases between. Looked up from germline, CDR1 is SNHLY and CDR2 is FYNNEI. In DNA form, the CDR3 reads TGTGCCAGCAGTGTACGCAGCGGGGCAGGGGCCGGGGAGCTGTTTTTT. Its protein is CASSVRSGAGAGELFF.

This clonotype came up a few times. This CDR3 is CATSSPTGIGGANVLTF. In nucleotides, the CDR3 is TGTGCCACCAGCAGTCCGACGGGGATTGGAGGGGCCAACGTCCTGACTTTC. The gene calls are TRBV15 and TRBJ2-6; D is possibly TRBD2 (5 bases). V was trimmed by 3 bases and J by 4 bases, leaving 16 bases between them. Germline V gene lookup returns CDR1 LNHNV and CDR2 YYDKDF (reference sequence). This CDR3 is 17 amino acids long.

This clonotype has at least ten counts. This chain links TRBV20-1 with TRBJ2-5, with 15 bases that match TRBD2. The junction had 7 bases not matched to a gene; V was cut back by 5 bases and J by 3 bases. Germline V gives CDR1 DFQATT, CDR2 SNEGSKA (reference sequence). The length of the CDR3 is 16 residues. The chain's CDR3 is CSAGGTSGGLKETQYF. Written as DNA, the CDR3 is TGCAGTGCTGGGGGGACTAGCGGGGGGTTAAAAGAGACCCAGTACTTC.

In its sample, this clonotype was seen many times. J is TRBJ2-2 and V is TRBV19, with 8 bases aligning to TRBD2. Germline assignment: CDR1 LNHDA and CDR2 SQIVND (reference sequence). V lost 8 bases and J lost 1; bases outside the gene matches: 6. The CDR3 covers 15 residues. CDR3 protein: CASGGSGVNTGELFF. CDR3 nucleotide sequence: TGTGCCAGTGGAGGTAGCGGGGTGAACACCGGGGAGCTGTTTTTT.

This clonotype came up many times. The chain is built from TRBV10-3 and TRBJ2-1; D call uncertain. The V and J ends lost 3 bases and 5 bases respectively, with 8 bases between them. Germline V gene lookup returns CDR1 ENHRY and CDR2 SYGVKD. The CDR3 covers 13 residues. The CDR3 spells CAISDQKNNEQFF. CDR3 bases: TGTGCCATCAGTGATCAGAAGAACAATGAGCAGTTCTTC.

This clonotype was counted ten times or more. This chain uses TRBV14 with TRBJ1-6; D gene unclear. Germline values: CDR1 SGHDN, CDR2 FVKESK. V shed 1 base and J shed 16 bases, with 17 bases lying between them. The CDR3 spans 14 residues. The CDR3 sequence: CASSQVEGRRALHF. The CDR3 DNA follows: TGTGCCAGCAGCCAAGTTGAGGGCCGGCGGGCTCTCCACTTT.

The genes are TRBV7-9 and TRBJ2-7; perhaps D is TRBD1 or TRBD2 (5 bases each). Trimming left V 4 bases short and J 4 bases short, with 17 bases between. This CDR3 has 15 amino acids. Germline CDR1 and CDR2: SEHNR and FQNEAQ (reference sequence). CDR3 region: CASSSKGRTMYEQYF. CDR3 nucleotides: TGTGCCAGCAGCTCAAAGGGACGGACGATGTACGAGCAGTACTTC.

This clonotype was picked up a small number of times. The rearrangement links TRBV10-3 to TRBJ2-7, with D possibly matching TRBD2 (6 bases). With 4 bases removed from V and 1 base from J, the gap between germline ends came to 11 bases. Germline V gene sequence: CDR1 ENHRY, CDR2 SYGVKD. The CDR3 consists of 14 residues. The CDR3 loop is CAISGDSASYEQYF. The CDR3 region has the DNA TGTGCCATCAGTGGGGACTCGGCTTCCTACGAGCAGTACTTC.

This chain links TRBV6-1 with TRBJ1-4, with no clear D. Germline assignment: CDR1 MNHNS and CDR2 SASEGT. Trimming left V 2 bases short and J 3 bases short, with 7 bases between. CDR3 size: 14 residues. The CDR3 sequence is CASSELLSNEKLFF. For the CDR3, the DNA is TGTGCCAGCAGTGAACTGTTGTCTAATGAAAAACTGTTTTTT.

The chain has TRBV6-1 and TRBJ2-7; D may correspond to TRBD1 or TRBD2 (7 bases each). The V gene's germline CDR1 is MNHNS and CDR2 SASEGT. The CDR3 contains 13 residues. The ends were cut back, 7 bases at V and 3 bases at J, with 13 bases in the middle. The CDR3 DNA is TGTGCCAGCATTTCCAGGGGGGGCTACGAGCAGTACTTC. Its protein product is CASISRGGYEQYF.

This clonotype was seen repeatedly, ten times or more. The chain uses TRBV19 and TRBJ1-6; D not certain. Germline V gene sequence: CDR1 LNHDA, CDR2 SQIVND (reference sequence). There are 13 residues in the CDR3. Trimming shortened V by 1 base and J by 10 bases, and 8 bases separated the two germline ends. As DNA, the CDR3 is TGTGCCAGTAGTATAGGGAGGCAATCACCCCTCCACTTT. Translated, it gives CASSIGRQSPLHF.

This clonotype appeared many times. The rearrangement uses TRBV5-4 and TRBJ1-1; the D is unclear. Trimming removed 4 bases at V and 0 bases at J, with 10 bases between. In germline, CDR1 is SGHNT, CDR2 YYREEE (reference sequence). The CDR3 length is 14 residues. DNA of the CDR3: TGTGCCAGCAGCCCCAAGAACCTGAACACTGAAGCTTTCTTT. Protein: CASSPKNLNTEAFF.

This clonotype was detected many times. V and J are TRBV7-8 and TRBJ1-3; the D is unclear. V was shortened by 5 bases and J by 0 bases, with 11 bases between the two germline ends. Germline V CDR1 and CDR2: SGHVS, FQNEAQ. This CDR3 spans 15 amino acids. As DNA, the CDR3 is TGTGCCAGCAGCCCCGTGACGTCCTCTGGAAACACCATATATTTT. It specifies CASSPVTSSGNTIYF. Full variable domain (remainder filled in from reference TRBV7-8 and TRBJ1-3): GAGVSQSPRYKVAKRGQDVALRCDPISGHVSLFWYQQALGQGPEFLTYFQNEAQLDKSGLPSDRFFAERPEGSVSTLKIQRTQQEDSAVYLCASSPVTSSGNTIYFGEGSWLTVV.

As concerns this clonotype: One end of the junction fails to match germline, which may point to a read error. The chain joins TRBV24-1 to TRBJ2-4; D remains ambiguous. The CDR3 extends over 12 amino acids. CDR1 is KGHDR, CDR2 SFDVKD, per germline. The CDR3 loop reads CATGLGENIQHF. In DNA form, the CDR3 reads TGTGCCACCGGGTTAGGAGAAAACATTCAGCACTTC.

CDR3 coding DNA: TGCGCCAGCAGCTTAAGACAAGAGACCCAGTACTTC. This encodes CASSLRQETQYF. The V call is TRBV5-1, the J call TRBJ2-5, with no clear D. There are 12 residues in the CDR3. Germline V gene lookup returns CDR1 SGHRS and CDR2 YFSETQ. Trimming removed 2 bases at V and 2 bases at J, with 4 bases between.

This clonotype was seen a few times. The chain is built from TRBV6-1 and TRBJ2-2; D uncertain. Per germline, CDR1 MNHNS and CDR2 SASEGT. CDR3 size: 15 residues. The V gene lost 0 bases and the J gene lost 4 bases, with 9 bases spanning the gap. DNA of the CDR3: TGTGCCAGCAGTGAAGCGGGGTCGGGCACCGGGGAGCTGTTTTTT. It encodes CASSEAGSGTGELFF.

This chain uses TRBV11-1 with TRBJ1-5, with 9 bases lining up with TRBD1. Per germline, CDR1 SGHAT and CDR2 FQDESV (reference sequence). The J segment lost 3 bases and the V segment lost 3 bases, leaving 15 bases of the junction unmatched. The CDR3 is 19 residues long. CDR3 loop: CASSFYDGTGFSNNQPQHF. The DNA for the CDR3 is TGTGCCAGCAGCTTTTACGACGGGACAGGGTTTAGTAACAATCAGCCCCAGCATTTT.

The gene calls are TRBV7-8 and TRBJ1-1; 9 nucleotides agree with TRBD1. Looked up from germline, CDR1 is SGHVS and CDR2 is FQNEAQ. The CDR3 is made up of 13 amino acids. Losses at the gene ends were 7 bases for V and 6 bases for J; bases not matched to a gene: 6. The CDR3 DNA is TGTGCCAGCACATTACAGGGGGCGGCTGAAGCTTTCTTT. Protein product: CASTLQGAAEAFF.

The genes are TRBV12-3 or TRBV12-4 and TRBJ2-2, with 7 positions matching TRBD1. The ends lost 5 bases at V and 2 bases at J; junction bases unmatched: 8. The CDR3 covers 16 residues. The CDR3 DNA follows: TGTGCCAGCAGTCATGGACAGGTTGGCAACACCGGGGAGCTGTTTTTT. Translated: CASSHGQVGNTGELFF.

This clonotype was found many times. The rearrangement links TRBV19 to TRBJ2-7; D is possibly TRBD1 or TRBD2 (5 bases each). The CDR3 runs to 15 residues. Per germline, CDR1 LNHDA and CDR2 SQIVND (reference sequence). The V end was cut by 5 bases, the J end by 4 bases, with 18 bases between. The CDR3: CASSRYRDLSYEQYF. The DNA for the CDR3 is TGTGCCAGTAGTCGTTACCGGGACCTGTCATACGAGCAGTACTTC.

This chain links TRBV6-5 with TRBJ1-2; D gene ambiguous. The CDR3 length is 13 residues. The germline V and J ends were trimmed by 2 bases and 4 bases, with 8 bases remaining between them. Germline V gene sequence: CDR1 MNHEY, CDR2 SVGAGI. The CDR3 reads CASSYDGPYGYTF. The CDR3 DNA reads TGTGCCAGCAGTTACGATGGCCCCTATGGCTACACCTTC.

The chain couples TRBV9 to TRBJ2-7; D unclear. The CDR3 spans 15 residues. CDR1 SGDLS and CDR2 YYNGEE come from the germline V gene. V lost 0 bases, J lost 0 bases, and 10 bases lay in between. The CDR3 is CASSVAVLSSYEQYF. As DNA, the CDR3 is TGTGCCAGCAGCGTAGCTGTACTGAGCTCCTACGAGCAGTACTTC.

This clonotype was picked up a small number of times. This chain uses TRBV10-3 with TRBJ2-7; D gene uncertain. CDR1 and CDR2 from the germline V gene are ENHRY and SYGVKD. CDR3 length equals 16 residues. Trimming took off 3 bases at V and 0 bases at J, with 15 bases between the two ends. The DNA for the CDR3 is TGTGCCATCAGTGATCAGGCAGCAAGAAGCTCCTACGAGCAGTACTTC. Its translation is CAISDQAARSSYEQYF.

In regard to this clonotype: One junction end disagrees with the germline gene, perhaps due to a read error. The chain couples TRBV2 to TRBJ2-5; D gene ambiguous. The germline gives CDR1 SNHLY, CDR2 FYNNEI. The CDR3 totals 13 residues. The CDR3 reads CASREVASRTQYF. CDR3 bases: TGTGCCAGCAGGGAAGTGGCTTCTCGGACCCAGTACTTC.